The 22 T cell receptor beta chains presented below share a single source sample, sequenced in a study of blood T cells in healthy people across ages. Together with a sample-barcoded 5' primer, a J-beta primer mix was included in a second PCR lasting roughly 6 to 12 cycles. TCRdb called the 5' RACE reads again in MiXCR, with one record for every CDR3 protein. There are 750,000 to 1,000,000 distinct CDR3 sequences in the sample; almost 30% occur only once, and roughly 10% lies in the top ten. These data were likewise used in another study, on T cells of mothers and their children.

Specimen: blood. All receptors derive from a middle-aged woman in good health.

This clonotype turned up a few times. One base away lies a much larger clone, so this may be a sequencing read error. The rearrangement uses TRBV6-6 and TRBJ2-5; 8 bases agree with TRBD2. The J call may be in error: the DNA end matches TRBJ2-7 better. CDR1 and CDR2 from the germline V gene are MNHNY and SVGAGI (reference sequence). CDR3 size: 15 residues. The CDR3 sequence is CASLLRSGTDYEQYF. CDR3 DNA: TGTGCCAGCCTTCTGCGTAGCGGGACCGACTACGAGCAGTACTTC.

The sample holds a few counts of this clonotype. Just one base apart from a much larger clone, this may be a read error. The chain carries TRBV5-6 and TRBJ2-7; D may be TRBD2 (6 bases). CDR3 length: 16 amino acids. Germline V gene data show CDR1 as SGHDT and CDR2 as YYEEEE. The CDR3, as DNA: TGTGCCTGCAGCCTTGCATTGTCGGGGGATCTCTACGAGCAGTACTTC. Its translation: CACSLALSGDLYEQYF.

CDR3 region: CASRAGTGRIQETQFF. DNA of the CDR3: TGTGCCAGCAGGGCCGGGACAGGGAGGATACAAGAGACCCAGTTCTTC. V is TRBV11-2 and J is TRBJ2-5; 9 nucleotides align to TRBD1. The J call may be in error: the DNA end matches TRBJ2-1 better. The CDR3 covers 16 residues. CDR1 and CDR2 (germline): SGHAT, FQNNGV.

This chain uses TRBV12-3 or TRBV12-4 with TRBJ1-5; 8 bases are shared with TRBD1. The J segment lost 6 bases and the V segment lost 6 bases, leaving 4 bases of the junction unmatched. The CDR3 runs 13 residues. The CDR3 nucleotides are TGTGCCAGCAGGACAGGGGTAAGTCAGCCCCAGCATTTT. Encoded protein: CASRTGVSQPQHF.

In its sample, this clonotype was seen a few times. The chain joins TRBV24-1 to TRBJ2-2, with a tentative D call TRBD2 (6 bases). CDR3 length equals 16 residues. Germline assignment: CDR1 KGHDR and CDR2 SFDVKD. V was cut by 1 base and J by 0 bases, with 8 bases left in between. The CDR3 DNA reads TGTGCCACCAGTGATTTAGCGGGCCCGAACACCGGGGAGCTGTTTTTT. This codes for CATSDLAGPNTGELFF.

The chain employs TRBV7-9 and TRBJ1-1; no definite D call. Germline lookup yields CDR1 SEHNR and CDR2 FQNEAQ (reference sequence). This CDR3 is built from 17 residues. Trimming cost V 10 bases and J 0 bases, with 24 bases left between them. The DNA for the CDR3 is TGTGCCACCTCGGGAAGTCGGCCGTCGTTGATGAACACTGAAGCTTTCTTT. It is translated as CATSGSRPSLMNTEAFF.

Concerning this clonotype itself: One junction end does not reproduce the germline sequence, and a read error may be involved. V usage is TRBV7-8 and J usage is TRBJ2-5; 8 bases fit TRBD1. CDR3 length: 14 residues. In germline, CDR1 is SGHVS, CDR2 FQNEAQ. CDR3 DNA sequence: TGTGCCGGCAGCCCGGGACAGGCTGGGAAGACCCAGTACTTC. Its protein product is CAGSPGQAGKTQYF.

The table lists this clonotype with many counts. The chain has TRBV7-2 and TRBJ2-7, with TRBD1 identical over 7 bases. The V gene's germline CDR1 is SGHTA and CDR2 FQGNSA. This CDR3 has 15 amino acids. J was trimmed by 4 bases and V by 5 bases; bases with no gene match: 11. CDR3 DNA sequence: TGTGCCAGCAGCGCGAGACAGGGCCCGCAATACGAGCAGTACTTC. Its translation: CASSARQGPQYEQYF.

The chain links TRBV9 to TRBJ1-6; TRBD1 aligns across 7 bases. The V gene's germline CDR1 is SGDLS and CDR2 YYNGEE. V lost 3 bases, J lost 10 bases, and 10 bases stayed unmatched. The CDR3 covers 15 residues. The CDR3 sequence is CASSGTTGRGSPLHF. CDR3 nucleotides: TGTGCCAGCAGCGGAACGACAGGGAGGGGGTCACCCCTCCACTTT.

This clonotype was detected only a few times. The rearrangement uses TRBV2 and TRBJ1-1; D is undetermined. This CDR3 spans 13 amino acids. V gave up 7 bases and J gave up 5 bases, with 14 bases separating them. CDR1 is SNHLY, CDR2 FYNNEI, per germline. This chain's CDR3 is CASNPAMGTEAFF. The DNA of the CDR3 is TGTGCCAGCAACCCCGCAATGGGGACTGAAGCTTTCTTT.

To note about this clonotype: Its ends do not fully match the called genes, so a read error is possible. The rearrangement uses TRBV20-1 and TRBJ1-2; tentative D call: TRBD1 (5 bases). The CDR3 covers 15 residues. Germline CDR1 is DFQATT and CDR2 is SNEGSKA (reference sequence). CDR3 sequence: CSAINQDTDSYGCTF. The DNA for the CDR3 is TGCAGTGCTATTAACCAGGACACCGACTCCTATGGCTGCACCTTC.

Only a few counts were recorded for this clonotype. The rearrangement links TRBV9 to TRBJ1-5; D gene ambiguous. This CDR3 has 14 amino acids. From germline, CDR1 is SGDLS and CDR2 YYNGEE. The ends were cut back, 3 bases at V and 2 bases at J, with 9 bases in the middle. The DNA of the CDR3 is TGTGCCAGCAGCGACGGCAAGGGCAATCAGCCCCAGCATTTT. This gives the protein CASSDGKGNQPQHF.

The genes are TRBV5-5 and TRBJ2-7; D unresolved. The CDR3 contains 13 residues. CDR1 is SGHKS and CDR2 is YYEKEE in the germline V gene (reference sequence). V gave up 3 bases and J gave up 4 bases, with 11 bases separating them. CDR3 sequence (DNA): TGTGCCAGCAGCTCCACCCCCTTTTACGAGCAGTACTTC. Its translation is CASSSTPFYEQYF.

This clonotype was observed at least ten times. The chain combines TRBV12-3 or TRBV12-4 with TRBJ1-2; D is unclear. CDR3 length: 15 amino acids. Deletions cut 5 bases from V and 7 bases from J, with 20 bases between. DNA of the CDR3: TGTGCCAGCAGTCGTCGAGCAGGACCCGGAGGTGGCTACACCTTC. Amino acid sequence: CASSRRAGPGGGYTF.

There are many counts of this clonotype. The genes are TRBV14 and TRBJ2-1; a weak D match, TRBD2 (5 bases). Germline lookup yields CDR1 SGHDN and CDR2 FVKESK. CDR3 size: 16 residues. Deletions cut 3 bases from V and 3 bases from J, with 15 bases between. The CDR3: CASSHRQTAGYNEQFF. The DNA of the CDR3 is TGTGCCAGCAGCCACCGACAAACCGCGGGCTACAATGAGCAGTTCTTC.

The CDR3 coding sequence is TGTGCCAGCAGCGTAGGCCTAGCGGGGGCTTACACCGGGGAGCTGTTTTTT. It codes for CASSVGLAGAYTGELFF. The chain recombines TRBV9 with TRBJ2-2, with 10 bases identical to TRBD2. This CDR3 has 17 residues. The trim removed 0 bases at V and 3 bases at J, leaving 5 bases unmatched. Germline V CDR1 and CDR2: SGDLS, YYNGEE.

Only a few counts were recorded for this clonotype. The chain is built from TRBV7-2 and TRBJ2-2; 8 bases map to TRBD2. CDR1 and CDR2 from the germline V gene are SGHTA and FQGNSA. The length of the CDR3 is 12 residues. The CDR3 bases are TGTACGGGCGGGGGGATCACCGGGGAGCTGTTTTTT. Translating gives CTGGGITGELFF.

This clonotype has at least ten counts. Mismatch with germline at one junction end may stem from a read error. The rearrangement links TRBV7-7 to TRBJ2-1; TRBD1 matches 8 bases. This CDR3 comprises 14 residues. Germline V lookup: CDR1 SSHAT, CDR2 FNYEAQ (reference sequence). The CDR3 nucleotides are TGTGCTAGCAGCTCAGGGACAGGCTTCAATGAGCAGTTCTTC. It encodes CASSSGTGFNEQFF.

The chain uses TRBV14 and TRBJ2-1; perhaps TRBD1 as D (6 bases). This CDR3 comprises 15 residues. CDR1 and CDR2 from the germline V gene are SGHDN and FVKESK. Trimming removed 1 base at V and 7 bases at J, with 14 bases between. The CDR3 here is CASSQGLDSLNEQFF. The DNA of the CDR3 is TGTGCCAGCAGCCAAGGATTGGACAGCCTAAATGAGCAGTTCTTC.

This chain connects TRBV7-6 to TRBJ2-7; D perhaps matches TRBD2 (6 bases). Per the germline V gene, CDR1 is SGHVS and CDR2 is FNYEAQ. V lost 5 bases and J 5 bases, leaving 13 bases between the germline ends. The CDR3 length is 13 residues. CDR3 region: CASSRGGTDEQYF. For the CDR3, the DNA is TGTGCCAGCAGCCGAGGAGGGACGGACGAGCAGTACTTC.

The chain combines TRBV12-3 or TRBV12-4 with TRBJ1-1, with D tentatively TRBD1 (6 bases). V shed 4 bases and J shed 5 bases, with 11 bases lying between them. CDR3 length equals 13 residues. The CDR3 DNA reads TGTGCCAGCAGTTGGGGGGGCTGGACTGAAGCTTTCTTT. It codes for CASSWGGWTEAFF.

This clonotype was recorded many times. This chain links TRBV7-6 with TRBJ2-7, with 9 bases that match TRBD1. V dropped 5 bases and J dropped 5; count of bases not matched to a gene: 7. CDR3 length: 14 residues. CDR1 SGHVS and CDR2 FNYEAQ come from the germline V gene. Here the CDR3 DNA reads TGTGCCAGCAGCGGCCACAGGGGGCGAAACGAGCAGTACTTC. Translation: CASSGHRGRNEQYF.